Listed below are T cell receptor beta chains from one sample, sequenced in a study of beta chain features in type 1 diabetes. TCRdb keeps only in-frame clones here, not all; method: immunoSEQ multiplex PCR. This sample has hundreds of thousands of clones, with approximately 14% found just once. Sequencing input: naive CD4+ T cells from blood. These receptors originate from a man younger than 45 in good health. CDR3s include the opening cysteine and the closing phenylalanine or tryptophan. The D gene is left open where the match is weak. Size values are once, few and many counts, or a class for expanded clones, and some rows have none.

cdr3_nt: TGCGCCAGCAGCCAAGTCCCCTCAGAGACCCAGTACTTC
cdr3_aa: CASSQVPSETQYF
j_call: TRBJ2-5
d_call: .
v_call: TRBV4-1
clone_size: .

cdr3_nt: TGTGCCAGCAGCGTAACCTCTGGAAACACCATATATTTT
cdr3_aa: CASSVTSGNTIYF
j_call: TRBJ1-3
d_call: .
v_call: TRBV9
clone_size: few

cdr3_nt: TGCGCCAGCAGCAAACTAGCGGGCTCCTACAATGAGCAGTTCTTC
cdr3_aa: CASSKLAGSYNEQFF
j_call: TRBJ2-1
d_call: TRBD2
v_call: TRBV4-3
clone_size: .

cdr3_nt: TGTGCCAGCAGCGTCACCGACCGTCCCGCCGGGGAGCTGTTTTTT
cdr3_aa: CASSVTDRPAGELFF
j_call: TRBJ2-2
d_call: .
v_call: TRBV9
clone_size: .

cdr3_nt: TGTGCCAGCAGCTTATCGGCCGGGGAGCTGTTTTTT
cdr3_aa: CASSLSAGELFF
j_call: TRBJ2-2
d_call: .
v_call: TRBV7-2
clone_size: .

cdr3_nt: TGTGCCTTAGGCACGGGGGAACGGGAGACCCAGTACTTC
cdr3_aa: CALGTGERETQYF
j_call: TRBJ2-5
d_call: .
v_call: TRBV30
clone_size: .

cdr3_nt: TGTGCCAGCTCACCATCGGATTATGGCTACACCTTC
cdr3_aa: CASSPSDYGYTF
j_call: TRBJ1-2
d_call: .
v_call: TRBV18
clone_size: few

cdr3_nt: TGCGCCAGCAGCCCGGGGACAGCCGGTTTCGGGACCCAGTACTTC
cdr3_aa: CASSPGTAGFGTQYF
j_call: TRBJ2-5
d_call: TRBD1
v_call: TRBV4-1
clone_size: few

cdr3_nt: TGTGCCATCAGTGAGATCGGCAGGGAGGACTACACCTTC
cdr3_aa: CAISEIGREDYTF
j_call: TRBJ1-2
d_call: .
v_call: TRBV10-3
clone_size: .

cdr3_nt: TGCAGCGTTGTTAGGCAGGTTCAAAGTGAGCAGTTCTTC
cdr3_aa: CSVVRQVQSEQFF
j_call: TRBJ2-1
d_call: .
v_call: TRBV29-1
clone_size: few

cdr3_nt: TGTGCCAGCAGCTTGGTACAGGCTGACTATGGCTACACCTTC
cdr3_aa: CASSLVQADYGYTF
j_call: TRBJ1-2
d_call: .
v_call: TRBV5-4
clone_size: .

cdr3_nt: TGCGCCAGCAGCTTGGAGGTAGCGGGGAACGGTGAGCAGTTCTTC
cdr3_aa: CASSLEVAGNGEQFF
j_call: TRBJ2-1
d_call: TRBD2
v_call: TRBV5-1
clone_size: few

cdr3_nt: TGTGCCAGTAGTATTGAGGCTAGCCCACACCAGACCCAGTACTTC
cdr3_aa: CASSIEASPHQTQYF
j_call: TRBJ2-5
d_call: .
v_call: TRBV19
clone_size: few

cdr3_nt: TGTGCCAGCAGCCGGGACGGATCCTACAATGAGCAGTTCTTC
cdr3_aa: CASSRDGSYNEQFF
j_call: TRBJ2-1
d_call: .
v_call: TRBV2
clone_size: few

cdr3_nt: TGTGCCAGCACCTCCACGGGACAGGGCTTGGGCAATGAGCAGTTCTTC
cdr3_aa: CASTSTGQGLGNEQFF
j_call: TRBJ2-1
d_call: TRBD1
v_call: TRBV9
clone_size: .

cdr3_nt: TGTGCCAGCAGCCCTCTAGGCGGCGGAAGAGATGAGCAGTTCTTC
cdr3_aa: CASSPLGGGRDEQFF
j_call: TRBJ2-1
d_call: .
v_call: TRBV5-4
clone_size: few

cdr3_nt: TGTGCCAGCAGCTTGCACACAGATACGCAGTATTTT
cdr3_aa: CASSLHTDTQYF
j_call: TRBJ2-3
d_call: .
v_call: TRBV7-9
clone_size: .

cdr3_nt: TGCAGCGCTACGACAGGGGGCTACACCTTC
cdr3_aa: CSATTGGYTF
j_call: TRBJ1-2
d_call: TRBD1
v_call: TRBV29-1
clone_size: .

cdr3_nt: TGTGCCTGGAGTCTAAGACAGGACACCGGGGAGCTGTTTTTT
cdr3_aa: CAWSLRQDTGELFF
j_call: TRBJ2-2
d_call: .
v_call: TRBV30
clone_size: .

cdr3_nt: TGTGCCAGAAGCGGTAGGGAACGAGGTGGCTACACCTTC
cdr3_aa: CARSGRERGGYTF
j_call: TRBJ1-2
d_call: .
v_call: TRBV2
clone_size: few

cdr3_nt: TGTGCCAGCAGTTTAAAGAACACTGAAGCTTTCTTT
cdr3_aa: CASSLKNTEAFF
j_call: TRBJ1-1
d_call: .
v_call: TRBV2
clone_size: .

cdr3_nt: TGTGCCAGCAGCTTAGATGCATATGGCTACACCTTC
cdr3_aa: CASSLDAYGYTF
j_call: TRBJ1-2
d_call: .
v_call: TRBV7-9
clone_size: .

cdr3_nt: TGTGCCAGCAGTCACCGTAAGGCCCACAATGAGCAGTTCTTC
cdr3_aa: CASSHRKAHNEQFF
j_call: TRBJ2-1
d_call: .
v_call: TRBV7-9
clone_size: .

cdr3_nt: TGCGCCAGCAGCCAACTCAGGGGGTTTGAAAAACTGTTTTTT
cdr3_aa: CASSQLRGFEKLFF
j_call: TRBJ1-4
d_call: TRBD1
v_call: TRBV4-1
clone_size: .

cdr3_nt: TGCGCCAGCAGCTCGGACCGGGGACAAAAGATAGATACGCAGTATTTT
cdr3_aa: CASSSDRGQKIDTQYF
j_call: TRBJ2-3
d_call: .
v_call: TRBV5-1
clone_size: .

cdr3_nt: TGCGCCAGCAGCCAAGACGGTAGCACGAGGGCTTTCTTT
cdr3_aa: CASSQDGSTRAFF
j_call: TRBJ1-1
d_call: .
v_call: TRBV4-3
clone_size: few

cdr3_nt: TGCGCCAGCAGTGAGTGGACAGGGAATTCACCCCTCCACTTT
cdr3_aa: CASSEWTGNSPLHF
j_call: TRBJ1-6
d_call: TRBD1
v_call: TRBV10-2
clone_size: few

cdr3_nt: TGTGCCATCAGGAACAGGGTTTTGGGTTCACCCCTCCACTTT
cdr3_aa: CAIRNRVLGSPLHF
j_call: TRBJ1-6
d_call: .
v_call: TRBV10-3
clone_size: few

cdr3_nt: TGTGCCAGTAGGCCCCGAGAGACTAGCTCGCAGTTCTTC
cdr3_aa: CASRPRETSSQFF
j_call: TRBJ2-1
d_call: TRBD2
v_call: TRBV19
clone_size: .

cdr3_nt: TGCAGCGGATGGGGGGTAGGGTACAATGAGCAGTTCTTC
cdr3_aa: CSGWGVGYNEQFF
j_call: TRBJ2-1
d_call: .
v_call: TRBV29-1
clone_size: few

cdr3_nt: TGCGCCAGCAGGATCACAGGGAGCGAGCAGTACTTC
cdr3_aa: CASRITGSEQYF
j_call: TRBJ2-7
d_call: .
v_call: TRBV5-1
clone_size: .

cdr3_nt: TGTGCCAGCAGTGTGGGCAGGGGGCAGTTCTTC
cdr3_aa: CASSVGRGQFF
j_call: TRBJ2-1
d_call: .
v_call: TRBV25-1
clone_size: few

cdr3_nt: TGTGCCAGCAGCTCTCGGACTAGCGGGAGGGCCGGGGAGCAGTTCTTC
cdr3_aa: CASSSRTSGRAGEQFF
j_call: TRBJ2-1
d_call: TRBD2
v_call: TRBV7-2
clone_size: .

cdr3_nt: TGTGCCAGCAGCTTAGATGGCAGGGAAGCTTTCTTT
cdr3_aa: CASSLDGREAFF
j_call: TRBJ1-1
d_call: .
v_call: TRBV7-2
clone_size: few

cdr3_nt: TGTGCCAGTAGTTATTCCCGGAGGGACTATGGCTACACCTTC
cdr3_aa: CASSYSRRDYGYTF
j_call: TRBJ1-2
d_call: .
v_call: TRBV19
clone_size: .

cdr3_nt: TGTGCCAGCAGCGTAGAACTAGCGGGAGTGGGGAGCTCCTACAATGAGCAGTTCTTC
cdr3_aa: CASSVELAGVGSSYNEQFF
j_call: TRBJ2-1
d_call: TRBD2
v_call: TRBV9
clone_size: .

cdr3_nt: TGCGCCAGCAGCCCCGGACAGGGCAGCCAGCCCCAGCATTTT
cdr3_aa: CASSPGQGSQPQHF
j_call: TRBJ1-5
d_call: TRBD1
v_call: TRBV4-1
clone_size: .

cdr3_nt: TGTGCCAGCAGCAGGGGACTAGCGCACCAAGAGACCCAGTACTTC
cdr3_aa: CASSRGLAHQETQYF
j_call: TRBJ2-5
d_call: TRBD2
v_call: TRBV7-9
clone_size: few

cdr3_nt: TGCAGCGTCAGACAGGGGGTCGTCACCGGGGAGCTGTTTTTT
cdr3_aa: CSVRQGVVTGELFF
j_call: TRBJ2-2
d_call: TRBD1
v_call: TRBV29-1
clone_size: many

cdr3_nt: TGCGCCAGCAGCTCGGGACAGTACAATGAGCAGTTCTTC
cdr3_aa: CASSSGQYNEQFF
j_call: TRBJ2-1
d_call: TRBD1
v_call: TRBV5-1
clone_size: few